The 4 T cell receptor beta chains below all came from one sample that was sequenced in a study of control samples from healthy donors and cancer patients. Sequenced by immunoSEQ multiplex PCR; TCRdb stores in-frame clones only, minus some. The sample lists about 130,000 clones, over 90% occurring once. The sequencing input was PBMCs. All receptors derive from a man in his fifties or sixties with colorectal cancer.

Turning to this clone: One junction end disagrees with the germline gene, perhaps due to a read error. The V and J genes are TRBV7-2 and TRBJ2-2; unclear D gene. The V gene's germline CDR1 is SGHTA and CDR2 FQGNSA. The CDR3 extends over 15 amino acids. The CDR3 DNA reads TGTGCCAGCAGCCCGTTGACGGCATACACCAGGGAGCTGTTTTTT. It is translated as CASSPLTAYTRELFF.

CDR3 sequence: CASTHGGGLNTEAFF. CDR3 sequence (DNA): TGTGCCAGCACCCACGGGGGGGGCCTGAACACTGAAGCTTTCTTT. The rearrangement joins TRBV6-5 to TRBJ1-1, with TRBD1 as a possible D gene (6 bases). The CDR3 runs to 15 residues. The V gene's germline CDR1 is MNHEY and CDR2 SVGAGI. V was shortened by 7 bases and J by 0 bases, with 15 bases between the two germline ends.

This chain uses TRBV11-2 with TRBJ2-7, with 10 bases fitting TRBD1. Germline V CDR1 and CDR2: SGHAT, FQNNGV. The V gene end was trimmed by 6 bases and the J gene end by 4 bases; junction bases not matched to a gene: 21. This CDR3 region has 19 residues. The CDR3 loop is CASSLATGTGVSFHYEQYF. Here the CDR3 DNA reads TGTGCCAGCAGTTTGGCCACCGGGACAGGGGTTAGCTTCCATTACGAGCAGTACTTC. Using reference TRBV11-2 and TRBJ2-7 for the parts outside the CDR3, the full variable domain is EAGVAQSPRYKIIEKRQSVAFWCNPISGHATLYWYQQILGQGPKLLIQFQNNGVVDDSQLPKDRFSAERLKGVDSTLKIQPAKLEDSAVYLCASSLATGTGVSFHYEQYFGPGTRLTVT.

This chain uses TRBV11-2 with TRBJ2-1; a possible D gene is TRBD2 (5 bases). The V and J ends lost 1 base and 0 bases respectively, with 10 bases between them. Germline CDR1 is SGHAT and CDR2 is FQNNGV. The CDR3 contains 16 residues. CDR3 sequence (DNA): TGTGCCAGCAGCTTAGGGCCGGGAAGCTCCTACAATGAGCAGTTCTTC. Translation gives CASSLGPGSSYNEQFF.